This T cell receptor (beta chain) was identified in a study of vaccination effects on CD4 cells after COVID-19. Overall study context: Wells each received around 2.2 million PBMC, cultured with around 10 IU/ml IL-2 and 10 ug/ml peptides. Study-level points and caveats: Marked clonal contraction was seen late after vaccination (in both infection- and vaccine-induced clones). Early timepoints after infection were absent, and convalescent patients were few in the study.

The CDR3 runs to 16 residues. V was trimmed by 2 bases and J by 0 bases, leaving 11 bases between them. Germline CDR1 is MNHNS and CDR2 is SASEGT. Details on this clone: Its cognate antigen is unknown.

Following culture for about ten days, CD4+ T cells were isolated. Days 3 and 7 were when half the medium was replaced with IL-2 medium. The assay was immunoSEQ multiplex PCR, and TCRdb's table has in-frame clones only and misses some. The sample has 45,000 to 50,000 clones, more than 65% seen once. Sequences were derived from CD4+ T cells from PBMCs cultured without peptide, sampled before COVID-19 vaccination. The chain carries TRBV6-1 and TRBJ1-3; unclear D gene. This TCR came from a human donor who received a COVID-19 vaccine. In nucleotides, the CDR3 is TGTGCCAGCAGTGAACTTCCACCGATCTCTGGAAACACCATATATTTT. Residues: CASSELPPISGNTIYF.